Below, 25 T cell receptor beta chains from the same sample are listed, as sequenced in a study of OX40 agonist ivuxolimab in advanced cancers. The data were produced by immunoSEQ multiplex PCR, yet TCRdb's version contains in-frame clones alone and is incomplete. In the table there are around 63,000 clones, 86% of which are singletons. This material consisted of CD4+ or CD8+ T cells sorted from blood, taken in a trial of the OX40 agonist ivuxolimab. The receptors were sampled from an adult with an advanced solid tumor such as melanoma, head and neck, liver or kidney cancer.

This clone is a singleton in its sample. V usage is TRBV6-5 and J usage is TRBJ1-2; D perhaps matches TRBD1 (5 bases). The CDR3 loop spans 14 amino acids. The germline V gene encodes CDR1 MNHEY and CDR2 SVGAGI. V was clipped by 7 bases and J by 6 bases, with 18 bases between them. The CDR3 reads CASTAPGRGDGYTF. As DNA, the CDR3 is TGTGCCAGCACCGCCCCCGGGAGGGGCGATGGCTACACCTTC.

The chain uses TRBV27 and TRBJ1-1; the match to TRBD1 covers 8 bases. With 4 bases clipped from V and 5 bases from J, the junction kept 9 bases outside the gene matches. This CDR3 has 15 residues. Germline V gives CDR1 MNHEY, CDR2 SMNVEV (reference sequence). The CDR3 DNA is TGTGCCAGCAGTTCCCCCGGACAGGGTTTGACTGAAGCTTTCTTT. Translating it yields CASSSPGQGLTEAFF.

The genes are TRBV10-3 and TRBJ2-3, with 12 bases fitting TRBD2. V shed 3 bases and J 2 bases; nucleotides not matched to a gene: 6. There are 17 residues in the CDR3. Germline V lookup: CDR1 ENHRY, CDR2 SYGVKD. In nucleotides, the CDR3 is TGTGCCATCAGTGAAGGACTAGCGGGGACGTTCACAGATACGCAGTATTTT. This gives the protein CAISEGLAGTFTDTQYF.

The J gene is TRBJ2-2, the V gene TRBV2; D perhaps matches TRBD2 (6 bases). Germline V lookup: CDR1 SNHLY, CDR2 FYNNEI. The CDR3 contains 15 residues. The V and J ends lost 4 bases and 1 base respectively, with 10 bases between them. CDR3 region: CASSATGVNTGELFF. Written as DNA, the CDR3 is TGTGCCAGCAGTGCGACGGGGGTGAACACCGGGGAGCTGTTTTTT.

The J gene is TRBJ2-7, the V gene TRBV2, with 7 bases that match TRBD1. Germline V gene sequence: CDR1 SNHLY, CDR2 FYNNEI. The J segment lost 4 bases and the V segment lost 6 bases, leaving 0 bases of the junction unmatched. This CDR3 is 11 amino acids long. As DNA, the CDR3 is TGTGCCAGCAGACAGGGGTACGAGCAGTACTTC. Protein sequence: CASRQGYEQYF.

The genes are TRBV21-1 and TRBJ2-1; the table names TRBD2, a call not compared with the DNA. TRBV21-1 constitutes a pseudogene. The CDR3 contains 21 residues. CDR3 amino acids: CASTILGYGGFPGLAGASQFF. The CDR3 DNA sequence: TGTGCCAGCACCATTCTTGGGTATGGAGGGTTTCCGGGACTAGCGGGAGCCTCGCAGTTCTTC.

The chain couples TRBV7-2 to TRBJ2-1; no reliable D call. The germline V gene encodes CDR1 SGHTA and CDR2 FQGNSA. This CDR3 region has 15 residues. Trimming cost V 5 bases and J 0 bases, with 11 bases left between them. The CDR3 here is CASSKKQPSYNEQFF. The CDR3, as DNA: TGTGCCAGCAGCAAAAAACAGCCCTCCTACAATGAGCAGTTCTTC.

The chain is built from TRBV19 and TRBJ1-4; no clear D gene. V dropped 4 bases and J dropped 7 bases, with 10 bases sitting between them. The V gene's germline CDR1 is LNHDA and CDR2 SQIVND (reference sequence). The length of the CDR3 is 13 residues. CDR3 protein: CASSTRVGEKLFF. The CDR3 coding sequence is TGTGCCAGTAGTACACGGGTTGGTGAAAAACTGTTTTTT.

The chain is built from TRBV29-1 and TRBJ1-2; a possible D gene is TRBD1 (6 bases). The V gene lost 2 bases and the J gene lost 6 bases, with 25 bases spanning the gap. The CDR3 consists of 17 residues. Germline CDR1 is SQVTM and CDR2 is ANQGSEA. The CDR3 DNA reads TGCAGCGTTGAAAACCCGAGATACTCAGGGGAAACGAATGGCTACACCTTC. Translating it yields CSVENPRYSGETNGYTF.

In DNA form, the CDR3 reads TGTGCCAGCAGCTTAAACGCGGGGTCCTACAATGAGCAGTTCTTC. It encodes CASSLNAGSYNEQFF. The rearrangement links TRBV7-3 to TRBJ2-1, with a weak D call TRBD2 (6 bases). CDR3 length: 15 amino acids. CDR1 is SGHTA, CDR2 FQGTGA, per germline. Trimming removed 1 base at V and 1 base at J, with 8 bases between.

The genes are TRBV18 and TRBJ1-1; perhaps TRBD1 as D (5 bases). Germline V gene lookup returns CDR1 KGHSH and CDR2 LQKENI. The CDR3 runs 14 residues. V shed 3 bases and J shed 1 base, with 9 bases lying between them. CDR3 sequence (DNA): TGTGCCAGCTCACCCGGGACGGGGAACACTGAAGCTTTCTTT. It yields the protein CASSPGTGNTEAFF.

In DNA form, the CDR3 reads TGTGCTAGTGGTTTAGGACTAGCGGGGGAAGATACGCAGTATTTT. Translating gives CASGLGLAGEDTQYF. The chain joins TRBV12-5 to TRBJ2-3; 13 nucleotides match TRBD2. J lost 5 bases, V lost 3 bases, and 2 bases had no gene match. Germline-derived CDR1 and CDR2 are LGHNT and FRNRAP. This CDR3 comprises 15 residues.

A few counts support this clone. The CDR3 protein is CASSLEGSNGEAFF. CDR3 bases: TGCGCCAGCAGCTTAGAGGGGTCCAATGGTGAAGCTTTCTTT. The chain links TRBV5-1 to TRBJ1-1; D may be TRBD1 (5 bases). The CDR3 covers 14 residues. Germline CDR1 and CDR2: SGHRS and YFSETQ. Trimming stripped 2 bases from V and 7 bases from J, with 15 bases between.

The gene calls are TRBV5-1 and TRBJ1-3; D unclear. This CDR3 spans 15 amino acids. Trimming cost V 2 bases and J 0 bases, with 9 bases left between them. The germline CDR1 and CDR2 sequences are SGHRS and YFSETQ. The CDR3 DNA reads TGCGCCAGCAGCTTCGGCGGTAGCTCTGGAAACACCATATATTTT. The encoded protein is CASSFGGSSGNTIYF.

The V gene is TRBV5-5, the J gene TRBJ1-2, with D hard to call. CDR1 is SGHKS, CDR2 YYEKEE, per germline (reference sequence). The V end was cut by 4 bases, the J end by 4 bases, with 8 bases between. This CDR3 has 12 amino acids. In nucleotides, the CDR3 is TGTGCCAGCAGCGCGAACCGCTATGGCTACACCTTC. It is translated as CASSANRYGYTF.

This chain connects TRBV5-4 to TRBJ2-7; 9 positions match TRBD2. The CDR3 totals 14 residues. Germline CDR1 and CDR2: SGHNT and YYREEE (reference sequence). The V segment lost 1 base and the J segment 5 bases; nucleotides outside the gene matches: 4. The CDR3 is CASSLLREGDEQYF. The CDR3 DNA reads TGTGCCAGCAGCTTGTTGCGGGAGGGGGACGAGCAGTACTTC.

The genes are TRBV19 and TRBJ1-5; D is ambiguous. CDR3 size: 13 residues. The germline gives CDR1 LNHDA, CDR2 SQIVND (reference sequence). V gave up 3 bases and J gave up 7 bases, with 10 bases separating them. CDR3 sequence: CASSMAASQPQHF. The CDR3 DNA is TGTGCCAGTAGTATGGCAGCGTCGCAGCCCCAGCATTTT.

The rearrangement links TRBV7-9 to TRBJ2-2; D perhaps matches TRBD1 (6 bases). CDR3 size: 15 residues. V was trimmed by 4 bases and J by 4 bases, leaving 13 bases between them. The V gene's germline CDR1 is SEHNR and CDR2 FQNEAQ (reference sequence). This CDR3 reads CASSSDRRSTGELFF. The DNA for the CDR3 is TGTGCCAGCAGCTCCGACAGGCGGTCCACCGGGGAGCTGTTTTTT.

This chain links TRBV7-8 with TRBJ2-7, with 10 bases identical to TRBD2. V lost 4 bases to trimming and J lost 2 bases; unmatched junction nucleotides: 8. This CDR3 has 16 amino acids. From germline, CDR1 is SGHVS and CDR2 FQNEAQ. This CDR3 is CASSSLPSGSTYEQYF. CDR3 coding DNA: TGTGCCAGCAGCTCCCTCCCTAGCGGGAGTACCTACGAGCAGTACTTC.

The gene calls are TRBV27 and TRBJ2-2; a possible D gene is TRBD1 (6 bases). Trimming took off 1 base at V and 3 bases at J, with 15 bases between the two ends. Per the germline V gene, CDR1 is MNHEY and CDR2 is SMNVEV (reference sequence). The CDR3 has 17 amino acids. CDR3 nucleotide sequence: TGTGCCAGCAGTTTATTCAGGGGTTATGGGGACACCGGGGAGCTGTTTTTT. This translates into CASSLFRGYGDTGELFF.

V is TRBV6-1 and J is TRBJ1-1; tentative D call: TRBD1 (6 bases). The CDR3 has 11 amino acids. V lost 1 base and J lost 10, with 7 bases in between. Per the germline V gene, CDR1 is MNHNS and CDR2 is SASEGT. Here the CDR3 reads CASSEVRGAFF. The DNA for the CDR3 is TGTGCCAGCAGTGAAGTCAGGGGAGCTTTCTTT.

This clone was found a few times. The CDR3 is CASGDRDEQYF. CDR3 DNA sequence: TGTGCCAGCGGGGATCGGGACGAGCAGTACTTC. V and J are TRBV25-1 and TRBJ2-7; D gene uncertain. Per germline, CDR1 MGHDK and CDR2 SYGVNS. There are 11 residues in the CDR3. The germline V and J ends were trimmed by 8 bases and 5 bases, with 10 bases remaining between them.

CDR3 in DNA: TGTGCCAGCAGTTTATCAGGGGACTTCTACAATGAGCAGTTCTTC. Protein product: CASSLSGDFYNEQFF. The chain employs TRBV28 and TRBJ2-1, with D perhaps being TRBD1 or TRBD2 (6 bases each). Germline CDR1 is MDHEN and CDR2 is SYDVKM. The CDR3 totals 15 residues. Trimming stripped 1 base from V and 3 bases from J, with 10 bases between.

The V and J genes are TRBV5-1 and TRBJ2-1; maybe TRBD1 (6 bases). The CDR3 has 15 residues. Germline V lookup: CDR1 SGHRS, CDR2 YFSETQ. Trimming stripped 0 bases from V and 3 bases from J, with 10 bases between. CDR3 in amino acids: CASSLEQGYYNEQFF. The CDR3 DNA is TGCGCCAGCAGCTTGGAGCAGGGGTACTACAATGAGCAGTTCTTC.

The chain has TRBV11-2 and TRBJ2-7; either TRBD1 or TRBD2 may supply D (5 bases each). The germline gives CDR1 SGHAT, CDR2 FQNNGV. CDR3 size: 13 residues. Trimming took off 5 bases at V and 5 bases at J, with 13 bases between the two ends. The CDR3 loop is CASSAFSGHEQYF. DNA of the CDR3: TGTGCCAGCAGCGCTTTCTCGGGGCACGAGCAGTACTTC.